A single sample is the source of the 5 T cell receptor beta chains below, sequenced in a study of glioma-infiltrating T cells. TCR alpha and beta CDR3 regions were amplified from RNA using iRepertoire nested multiplex PCR. TCRdb analysed the multiplex PCR reads with MiXCR anew, one entry per CDR3 protein. The data contain over 70,000 distinct CDR3 sequences, around 23% of them singletons. The source material was glioma tissue, nonneoplastic brain tissue, or PBMCs (not recorded which). These receptors originate from a human donor with low-grade glioma or glioblastoma, undergoing nonglioma brain surgery, or in good health (not recorded which).

This clonotype was recorded many times. The chain has TRBV7-2 and TRBJ2-7; tentatively, D is TRBD2 (6 bases). CDR1 is SGHTA and CDR2 is FQGNSA in the germline V gene. The germline V and J ends were trimmed by 0 bases and 7 bases, with 13 bases remaining between them. This CDR3 is 14 amino acids long. The DNA of the CDR3 is TGTGCCAGCAGCTTAGCTCCCGGGAGAGGAGAGCAGTACTTC. It translates to CASSLAPGRGEQYF.

This clonotype was counted at least ten times. The chain combines TRBV3-1 with TRBJ2-7; D not resolved. The V end was cut by 4 bases, the J end by 0 bases, with 10 bases between. Germline CDR1 and CDR2: LGHDT and YNNKEL (reference sequence). The CDR3 has 14 residues. As DNA, the CDR3 is TGTGCCAGCAGCCGGACCGCGAGCTCCTACGAGCAGTACTTC. Translation gives CASSRTASSYEQYF.

There are many counts of this clonotype. The rearrangement links TRBV27 to TRBJ2-3, with 10 bases fitting TRBD1. V lost 5 bases, J lost 3 bases, and 11 bases stayed unmatched. CDR1 MNHEY and CDR2 SMNVEV come from the germline V gene (reference sequence). The CDR3 totals 17 residues. CDR3 region: CASSVYPRDRGTDTQYF. Written as DNA, the CDR3 is TGTGCCAGCAGTGTATACCCCAGGGACAGGGGAACAGATACGCAGTATTTT.

At least ten counts were recorded for this clonotype. This chain uses TRBV4-1 with TRBJ2-1; possible D gene TRBD2, 6 bases. The CDR3 runs 14 residues. From germline, CDR1 is MGHRA and CDR2 YSYEKL. Deletions cut 5 bases from V and 8 bases from J, with 16 bases between. The CDR3 DNA reads TGCGCCAGCAGCAAGGGCCCCTGGGAGGATGAGCAGTTCTTC. Residues: CASSKGPWEDEQFF.

At least ten counts were recorded for this clonotype. This chain joins TRBV6-5 and TRBJ1-2; D ambiguous. Trimming took 0 bases from V and 4 from J, leaving 9 bases between them. The CDR3 totals 14 residues. Germline V gives CDR1 MNHEY, CDR2 SVGAGI. CDR3 DNA sequence: TGTGCCAGCAGTTACTCGAGAGGTATCTATGGCTACACCTTC. Translated, it gives CASSYSRGIYGYTF.